These 7 T cell receptor beta chains share one sample of origin, sequenced in a study of T cell changes during pregnancy in multiple sclerosis. Sequenced by immunoSEQ multiplex PCR; TCRdb stores in-frame clones only, minus some. In the table there are about 99,000 clones, approximately 95% of which are singletons. The specimen comprised peripheral blood, sampled after pregnancy. The receptors shown here come from a female donor with multiple sclerosis, enrolled in a pregnancy study.

The J gene is TRBJ2-5, the V gene TRBV5-1; D gene uncertain. The CDR3 is 13 amino acids. V lost 0 bases to trimming and J lost 2 bases, with 5 bases between them. Germline CDR1 reads SGHRS; CDR2 reads YFSETQ. Here the CDR3 reads CASSLDWQETQYF. The CDR3 region has the DNA TGCGCCAGCAGCTTGGACTGGCAAGAGACCCAGTACTTC.

The chain has TRBV14 and TRBJ2-1; D gene ambiguous. Per germline, CDR1 SGHDN and CDR2 FVKESK. V gave up 5 bases and J gave up 6 bases, with 14 bases separating them. The CDR3 is made up of 14 amino acids. The CDR3 coding sequence is TGTGCCAGCAGCGAACTCGCCCCCGCCAATGAGCAGTTCTTC. Amino acid sequence: CASSELAPANEQFF.

CDR3 in DNA: TGTGCCAGCAGTTTATATCCCGCAACTAATGAAAAACTGTTTTTT. Its translation is CASSLYPATNEKLFF. The chain recombines TRBV27 with TRBJ1-4; D is unresolved. CDR1 and CDR2 (germline): MNHEY, SMNVEV (reference sequence). The V gene lost 1 base and the J gene lost 0 bases, with 6 bases spanning the gap. The CDR3 runs to 15 residues.

This chain uses TRBV5-4 with TRBJ2-1, with TRBD2 matching over 10 bases. The V segment lost 0 bases and the J segment 7 bases; nucleotides outside the gene matches: 4. CDR1 is SGHNT, CDR2 YYREEE, per germline (reference sequence). The CDR3 runs 15 residues. The CDR3 nucleotides read TGTGCCAGCAGCTTGGTGCCTAGCGGGAGTAATGAGCAGTTCTTC. Protein sequence: CASSLVPSGSNEQFF.

The chain carries TRBV5-1 and TRBJ2-5, with TRBD1 matching 11 bases. The CDR3 consists of 16 residues. Germline-derived CDR1 and CDR2 are SGHRS and YFSETQ. V shed 3 bases, J shed 4 bases, and the junction held 8 bases outside the gene matches. In nucleotides, the CDR3 is TGCGCCAGCAGCTGGCGGGACAGGGGGTCGGGAGAGACCCAGTACTTC. The encoded protein is CASSWRDRGSGETQYF.

This chain connects TRBV27 to TRBJ2-1, with D possibly being TRBD2 (5 bases). The CDR3 has 17 amino acids. V was cut by 5 bases and J by 6 bases, with 23 bases left in between. CDR1 is MNHEY and CDR2 is SMNVEV in the germline V gene (reference sequence). Here the CDR3 DNA reads TGTGCCAGCAGTCGGGGTCAGGAATATAGGGCCTTCAATGAGCAGTTCTTC. Translation: CASSRGQEYRAFNEQFF.

The chain recombines TRBV2 with TRBJ2-5; possibly TRBD2 for D (5 bases). Germline CDR1 reads SNHLY; CDR2 reads FYNNEI. Trimming cost V 6 bases and J 11 bases, with 10 bases left between them. This CDR3 is 10 amino acids long. CDR3 amino acids: CASRAVEQYF. The CDR3 DNA reads TGTGCCAGCAGAGCGGTGGAGCAGTACTTC.